One sample yielded the 32 T cell receptor beta chains listed below, sequenced in a study of post-analysis software for immune sequencing data. TCR beta cDNA libraries had unique molecular identifiers. One entry per CDR3 protein results from TCRdb running MiXCR on the PCR reads. Counted here are over 150,000 distinct CDR3 sequences, approximately 35% occurring once; the ten biggest clones make up 25% to 30%. Material: blood, obtained after autologous hematopoietic stem cell transplantation. These receptors were collected from a girl between 5 and 17 years old with multiple sclerosis.

In its sample, this clonotype was seen many times. The chain is built from TRBV6-1 and TRBJ2-7; D ambiguous. V was trimmed by 10 bases and J by 6 bases, leaving 7 bases between them. The CDR3 runs to 9 residues. Germline V gene sequence: CDR1 MNHNS, CDR2 SASEGT. The CDR3 region is CATGSEQYF. DNA of the CDR3: TGTGCCACCGGGTCCGAGCAGTACTTC.

This chain links TRBV24-1 with TRBJ1-5, with D perhaps matching TRBD1 (6 bases). Germline-derived CDR1 and CDR2 are KGHDR and SFDVKD. Trimming removed 10 bases at V and 5 bases at J, with 14 bases between. This CDR3 has 13 residues. CDR3 in amino acids: CATATGYDQPQHF. The CDR3 region has the DNA TGTGCCACAGCAACAGGGTATGATCAGCCCCAGCATTTT.

This clonotype is medium-sized within its sample. The chain joins TRBV6-6 to TRBJ2-5; D may be TRBD1 or TRBD2 (5 bases each). The CDR3 is made up of 16 amino acids. CDR1 MNHNY and CDR2 SVGAGI come from the germline V gene (reference sequence). V shed 2 bases and J shed 2 bases, with 15 bases lying between them. CDR3 sequence: CASSYLSGRPQETQYF. CDR3 bases: TGTGCCAGCAGTTACCTCTCGGGACGCCCTCAAGAGACCCAGTACTTC.

Regarding this clonotype: Compared with germline, one end of the junction differs, possibly owing to a read error. This sequence joins TRBV7-3 and TRBJ2-7; tentatively, D is TRBD1 (5 bases). The germline gives CDR1 SGHTA, CDR2 FQGTGA. The CDR3 consists of 13 residues. The CDR3 protein is CASSPSGQGEQYF. For the CDR3, the DNA is TGTGCCAGCAGCCCATCGGGTCAGGGCGAGCAGTACTTT.

The chain has TRBV4-3 and TRBJ2-3; 7 positions match TRBD2. This CDR3 is 14 amino acids long. Unmatched junction bases numbered 5, after V lost 4 bases and J lost 4 bases. CDR1 LGHNA and CDR2 YSLEER come from the germline V gene. CDR3 residues: CASSRTSSADTQYF. The CDR3 nucleotides are TGCGCCAGCAGCCGGACTAGTTCGGCAGATACGCAGTATTTT.

This clonotype has a handful of counts. The chain combines TRBV20-1 with TRBJ2-3; possibly TRBD2 for D (6 bases). Germline CDR1 is DFQATT and CDR2 is SNEGSKA (reference sequence). V lost 6 bases, J lost 4 bases, and 17 bases lay in between. This CDR3 is 14 amino acids long. The CDR3 spells CSAEVDGSSDTQYF. The DNA for the CDR3 is TGCAGTGCGGAGGTGGACGGGAGCTCAGATACGCAGTATTTT.

The chain carries TRBV7-9 and TRBJ1-6; maybe TRBD1 (5 bases). V lost 8 bases and J 6 bases, leaving 17 bases between the germline ends. There are 15 residues in the CDR3. CDR1 is SEHNR and CDR2 is FQNEAQ in the germline V gene (reference sequence). The chain's CDR3 is CASRGLRQSNSPLHF. In nucleotides, the CDR3 is TGTGCCAGCCGCGGGCTAAGACAGAGTAATTCACCCCTCCACTTT. Filled out from reference TRBV7-9 and TRBJ1-6, the complete variable domain reads DTGVSQNPRHKITKRGQNVTFRCDPISEHNRLYWYRQTLGQGPEFLTYFQNEAQLEKSRLLSDRFSAERPKGSFSTLEIQRTEQGDSAMYLCASRGLRQSNSPLHFGNGTRLTVT.

The table lists this clonotype with a count of one. The CDR3 is CASSLEFHEQYF. CDR3 DNA sequence: TGTGCCAGCAGCTTAGAATTTCACGAGCAGTACTTC. The rearrangement joins TRBV7-9 to TRBJ2-7; D remains ambiguous. The CDR3 is 12 amino acids. Trimming pared 1 base from V and 5 bases from J, leaving 6 bases between. Per germline, CDR1 SEHNR and CDR2 FQNEAQ (reference sequence).

This clonotype has just one count. An end of the junction does not agree with germline; a read error may underlie this. The chain links TRBV4-3 to TRBJ2-7; 8 bases are a match to TRBD1. The CDR3 contains 14 residues. Germline V gives CDR1 LGHNA, CDR2 YSLEER. The CDR3, as DNA: TGCGCCAGCAGCCCCGGGACAGGAACCTACGAGCAGTGCTTC. Its translation: CASSPGTGTYEQCF.

In this sample, this clonotype turned up a few times. The CDR3 nucleotides read TGCGCCAGCAGCTTGGGTATTTTCGTTTTGGAGGACTCCTACAATGAGCAGTTCTTC. Protein sequence: CASSLGIFVLEDSYNEQFF. The J gene is TRBJ2-1, the V gene TRBV5-1, with a weak D call TRBD2 (5 bases). This CDR3 region has 19 residues. V was clipped by 0 bases and J by 0 bases, with 19 bases between them. The germline gives CDR1 SGHRS, CDR2 YFSETQ.

The chain recombines TRBV11-1 with TRBJ2-3; 13 bases agree with TRBD2. After removal of 5 bases from V and 4 bases from J, the junction contained 6 bases not matched to a gene. The CDR3 is 16 residues long. Germline V gives CDR1 SGHAT, CDR2 FQDESV (reference sequence). CDR3 nucleotide sequence: TGTGCCAGCAGCCCCCTACTAGCGGGAGGGCCAGATACGCAGTATTTT. Translation gives CASSPLLAGGPDTQYF.

The gene calls are TRBV29-1 and TRBJ2-7; 7 nucleotides align to TRBD2. J gave up 3 bases and V 1 base, and 0 bases lay outside the gene matches. Germline CDR1 reads SQVTM; CDR2 reads ANQGSEA. This CDR3 has 12 amino acids. CDR3 residues: CSVEGGGYEQYF. CDR3 nucleotide sequence: TGCAGCGTTGAAGGCGGGGGCTACGAGCAGTACTTC.

Only a few counts were recorded for this clonotype. For the CDR3, the DNA is TGCGCCAGCAGCCAAGATCATGCTGGTGAGCAGTACTTC. This codes for CASSQDHAGEQYF. The chain couples TRBV4-3 to TRBJ2-7; no clear D. The CDR3 covers 13 residues. Looked up from germline, CDR1 is LGHNA and CDR2 is YSLEER. The V end lost 0 bases, the J end lost 7 bases, and 10 bases lay between the germline ends.

V usage is TRBV7-8 and J usage is TRBJ2-3, with D maybe TRBD2 (6 bases). This CDR3 comprises 15 residues. Germline-derived CDR1 and CDR2 are SGHVS and FQNEAQ. With 5 bases removed from V and 4 bases from J, the gap between germline ends came to 16 bases. CDR3 region: CASSQLRGTADTQYF. CDR3 DNA sequence: TGTGCCAGCAGCCAACTCCGGGGGACGGCAGATACGCAGTATTTT.

This clonotype has only a few counts. The chain is built from TRBV6-5 and TRBJ1-2; TRBD1 aligns across 9 bases. This CDR3 contains 13 residues. CDR1 is MNHEY, CDR2 SVGAGI, per germline. Trimming cost V 8 bases and J 6 bases; bases outside gene matches: 7. CDR3 region: CASGDRVTHGYTF. DNA of the CDR3: TGTGCCAGCGGGGACAGGGTAACCCATGGCTACACCTTC.

A word on this clonotype: An end of the junction differs from the germline gene, which may be a read error. The chain is built from TRBV5-5 and TRBJ2-7; a weak D match, TRBD2 (5 bases). The closer fit of TRBJ2-4 to the DNA end suggests the J call may be wrong. Germline loops: CDR1 SGHKS, CDR2 YYEKEE (reference sequence). The CDR3 consists of 15 residues. CDR3 loop: CASSSLTSVKNIQYF. Here the CDR3 DNA reads TGTGCCAGTAGCTCTTTAACTAGTGTCAAAAACATTCAGTACTTC.

This clonotype was found a few times. The V gene is TRBV3-1, the J gene TRBJ2-3; D remains ambiguous. CDR1 and CDR2 from the germline V gene are LGHDT and YNNKEL (reference sequence). This CDR3 spans 15 amino acids. The ends were cut back, 2 bases at V and 0 bases at J, with 9 bases in the middle. CDR3 amino acids: CASSQTEISTDTQYF. DNA of the CDR3: TGTGCCAGCAGCCAAACGGAAATCAGCACAGATACGCAGTATTTT.

V gene TRBV15 combines with J gene TRBJ2-3, with a possible D match to TRBD2 (9 bases). This CDR3 spans 18 amino acids. V lost 5 bases and J 7 bases, leaving 28 bases between the germline ends. Germline V CDR1 and CDR2: LNHNV, YYDKDF (reference sequence). The CDR3 sequence: CATSSRQGAGGPLNTQYF. As DNA, the CDR3 is TGTGCCACCAGCTCCCGTCAGGGGGCGGGAGGGCCCTTAAATACGCAGTATTTT.

CDR3 loop: CASSRQGATNEKLFF. CDR3 coding DNA: TGTGCCAGCAGTCGACAGGGCGCAACTAATGAAAAACTGTTTTTT. The rearrangement uses TRBV27 and TRBJ1-4, with 7 positions matching TRBD1. The CDR3 length is 15 residues. J gave up 0 bases and V 5 bases, and 3 bases lay outside the gene matches. Germline CDR1 MNHEY, CDR2 SMNVEV (reference sequence).

The V gene is TRBV4-2, the J gene TRBJ2-1, with D tentatively TRBD2 (5 bases). Trimming took off 1 base at V and 7 bases at J, with 11 bases between the two ends. From germline, CDR1 is LGHNA and CDR2 YNFKEQ. This CDR3 spans 14 amino acids. In DNA form, the CDR3 reads TGTGCCAGCAGCCAAGTTGCCCTAGCTAATGAGCAGTTCTTC. Translated, it gives CASSQVALANEQFF.

V usage is TRBV3-1 and J usage is TRBJ2-4; 11 bases fit TRBD1. The V gene's germline CDR1 is LGHDT and CDR2 YNNKEL (reference sequence). This CDR3 spans 13 amino acids. V shed 10 bases, J shed 7 bases, and the junction held 6 bases outside the gene matches. Here the CDR3 reads CAKPGTGGNIQYF. The DNA of the CDR3 is TGTGCCAAACCCGGGACAGGGGGGAACATTCAGTACTTC.

This clonotype occurred a few times. The rearrangement joins TRBV6-5 to TRBJ2-7; 7 positions agree with TRBD2. Germline-derived CDR1 and CDR2 are MNHEY and SVGAGI. Unmatched junction bases numbered 16, after V lost 0 bases and J lost 2 bases. CDR3 length equals 19 residues. The CDR3 reads CASSYSVLAGEHRPYEQYF. The DNA of the CDR3 is TGTGCCAGCAGTTACTCGGTTTTGGCGGGAGAGCACCGGCCCTACGAGCAGTACTTC.

This clonotype was seen more than once but under ten times. V and J are TRBV5-1 and TRBJ2-5; D not certain. This CDR3 has 13 amino acids. V lost 0 bases to trimming and J lost 4 bases, with 7 bases between them. Germline values: CDR1 SGHRS, CDR2 YFSETQ. CDR3 loop: CASSLASRETQYF. In DNA, the CDR3 is TGCGCCAGCAGCTTGGCCTCCCGAGAGACCCAGTACTTC.

The chain couples TRBV20-1 to TRBJ1-5; D is ambiguous. This CDR3 has 13 residues. CDR1 and CDR2 from the germline V gene are DFQATT and SNEGSKA (reference sequence). Trimming removed 3 bases at V and 8 bases at J, with 14 bases between. This chain's CDR3 is CSARDPLREPQHF. The CDR3 DNA follows: TGCAGTGCTAGGGACCCCCTTAGGGAGCCCCAGCATTTT.

This sequence joins TRBV29-1 and TRBJ2-7; 9 bases map to TRBD1. The CDR3 is 15 amino acids. The junction had 11 bases not matched to a gene; V was cut back by 8 bases and J by 0 bases. Germline V CDR1 and CDR2: SQVTM, ANQGSEA. The CDR3 DNA reads as TGCAGCACCCTCGAGGGACAGGGCATCTCCTACGAGCAGTACTTC. This gives the protein CSTLEGQGISYEQYF.

V gene TRBV20-1 combines with J gene TRBJ2-1; D perhaps matches TRBD2 (6 bases). The germline CDR1 and CDR2 sequences are DFQATT and SNEGSKA (reference sequence). This CDR3 has 13 residues. CDR3 sequence (DNA): TGCATCGCGAGTGGAGGGCTCTACAATGAGCAGTTCTTC. It encodes CIASGGLYNEQFF.

Only a few counts were recorded for this clonotype. The genes are TRBV28 and TRBJ2-5; TRBD1 is a possible D gene (5 bases). Germline V gives CDR1 MDHEN, CDR2 SYDVKM. The CDR3 consists of 15 residues. The ends were cut back, 3 bases at V and 4 bases at J, with 15 bases in the middle. The CDR3: CASSFGGAGRETQYF. CDR3 DNA: TGTGCCAGCAGTTTTGGTGGGGCAGGGCGAGAGACCCAGTACTTC.

The V gene is TRBV4-1, the J gene TRBJ2-5; D might be TRBD1 (5 bases). The germline V and J ends were trimmed by 0 bases and 5 bases, with 13 bases remaining between them. Per the germline V gene, CDR1 is MGHRA and CDR2 is YSYEKL. The CDR3 sequence is 15 residues long. CDR3 coding DNA: TGCGCCAGCAGCCAAGATATCCTGGGGCGCGAGACCCAGTACTTC. It encodes CASSQDILGRETQYF.

This clonotype has a count of ten or more. V is TRBV12-3 or TRBV12-4 and J is TRBJ2-1; D ambiguous. V was clipped by 5 bases and J by 7 bases, with 21 bases between them. The CDR3 sequence is 16 residues long. CDR3 residues: CASSPLLGSSGNEQFF. CDR3 nucleotides: TGTGCCAGCAGTCCCCTCCTTGGTAGCTCGGGTAATGAGCAGTTCTTC.

V and J are TRBV20-1 and TRBJ2-1, with D uncertain. Germline V gene lookup returns CDR1 DFQATT and CDR2 SNEGSKA (reference sequence). V was pared by 0 bases and J by 8 bases, with 17 bases between. The CDR3 is made up of 15 amino acids. This CDR3 is CSAREGESRVDEQFF. As DNA, the CDR3 is TGCAGTGCTAGAGAAGGAGAGTCCCGGGTTGATGAGCAGTTCTTC.

In DNA form, the CDR3 reads TGTGCCAGCAGATCGTTGGTCCGACAGATTAACTATGGCTACACCTTC. Amino acid sequence: CASRSLVRQINYGYTF. The V and J genes are TRBV2 and TRBJ1-2; a possible D gene is TRBD1 (5 bases). From germline, CDR1 is SNHLY and CDR2 FYNNEI. The CDR3 extends over 16 amino acids. Trimming pared 6 bases from V and 1 base from J, leaving 18 bases between.

This chain links TRBV5-1 with TRBJ2-7, with TRBD2 as a possible D gene (6 bases). This CDR3 has 14 amino acids. CDR1 SGHRS and CDR2 YFSETQ come from the germline V gene. The germline V and J ends were trimmed by 0 bases and 2 bases, with 9 bases remaining between them. DNA of the CDR3: TGCGCCAGCAGCTTGGGTAGCGGTCCCTACGAGCAGTACTTC. Translation gives CASSLGSGPYEQYF. The full variable domain, in which reference TRBV5-1 and TRBJ2-7 provide the parts outside the CDR3, is KAGVTQTPRYLIKTRGQQVTLSCSPISGHRSVSWYQQTPGQGLQFLFEYFSETQRNKGNFPGRFSGRQFSNSRSEMNVSTLELGDSALYLCASSLGSGPYEQYFGPGTRLTVT.